This is a list of T cell receptor beta chains from one sample in a study of human T cells and chemical hapten exposure. One entry per CDR3 protein, called by TCRdb with MiXCR from the RACE reads. Found here are some 150,000 distinct CDR3 sequences, approximately 12% of them singletons; the top ten hold about 1.3%. The sequenced sample was whole blood, obtained in connection with sensitization to the hapten diphenylcyclopropenone (DPC). These receptors all come from a woman in her 50s with alopecia areata. Some clones in this sample may be carry-over from other donors' samples. Both conserved end residues are part of each CDR3. A D gene is named only where the DNA matches it firmly. Size is stated for part of the rows, as once, few or many counts, or as a class when the clone is expanded.

abundance,v_gene,j_gene,d_gene,CDR3aa,CDR3nt
-,TRBV10-3,TRBJ1-5,-,CAISRTEDQPQHF,TGTGCCATCAGTAGGACAGAAGATCAGCCCCAGCATTTT
-,TRBV6-6,TRBJ1-2,-,CASSYRDGYTF,TGTGCCAGCAGTTACAGGGATGGCTACACCTTC
few,TRBV6-5,TRBJ2-5,-,CATGRGRETQYF,TGTGCCACCGGACGCGGTAGAGAGACCCAGTACTTC
many,TRBV20-1,TRBJ2-3,-,CSARAGTPTTPYF,TGCAGTGCTAGAGCAGGGACTCCCACCACCCCGTATTTT
few,TRBV5-1,TRBJ2-7,TRBD2,CASSSDTGTSGTYEQYF,TGCGCCAGCAGCTCGGATACCGGGACTAGCGGGACCTACGAGCAGTACTTC
-,TRBV5-1,TRBJ2-7,TRBD1,CASSFYRGGEQYF,TGCGCCAGCAGCTTCTACAGGGGCGGCGAGCAGTACTTC
-,TRBV29-1,TRBJ2-1,TRBD2,CSVVSPSGSNEQFF,TGCAGCGTTGTGTCCCCTAGCGGGAGTAATGAGCAGTTCTTC
-,TRBV7-2,TRBJ1-1,-,CASSLNPQGSRTEAFF,TGTGCCAGCAGCTTAAACCCGCAGGGGAGTAGAACTGAAGCTTTCTTT
-,TRBV24-1,TRBJ2-3,TRBD1,CATSGGTGETILGTDTQYF,TGTGCCACCAGTGGAGGGACAGGGGAAACTATACTCGGCACAGATACGCAGTATTTT
once,TRBV11-2,TRBJ1-4,-,CASSSPTGWVEKLFF,TGTGCCAGCAGCTCCCCGACAGGCTGGGTTGAAAAACTGTTTTTT
many,TRBV7-2,TRBJ2-5,-,CASNGRGRETQYF,TGTGCCAGCAACGGGAGAGGGCGAGAGACCCAGTACTTC
few,TRBV5-1,TRBJ1-1,-,CASSVLRGVNTEAFF,TGCGCCAGCAGCGTTTTGAGGGGCGTGAACACTGAAGCTTTCTTT
many,TRBV7-6,TRBJ2-2,TRBD2,CASSYGTSGRAAGELFF,TGTGCCAGCAGCTACGGGACTAGCGGGAGGGCCGCCGGGGAGCTGTTTTTT
-,TRBV18,TRBJ2-7,TRBD2,CASSQPGLAGTYEQYF,TGTGCCAGCTCGCAACCGGGACTAGCGGGAACCTACGAGCAGTACTTC
-,TRBV24-1,TRBJ1-5,TRBD1,CATSDSGTGGQPQHF,TGTGCCACCAGTGATTCCGGGACAGGGGGACAGCCCCAGCATTTT
-,TRBV5-4,TRBJ2-7,-,CASSLYLRGLGAYEQYF,TGTGCCAGCAGCCTATATCTGAGGGGACTTGGGGCCTACGAGCAGTACTTC
few,TRBV5-1,TRBJ2-5,-,CASSLEDPGQETQYF,TGCGCCAGCAGCTTGGAAGACCCAGGCCAAGAGACCCAGTACTTC
few,TRBV6-2/TRBV6-3,TRBJ2-2,TRBD2,CASSWASGRSGELFF,TGTGCCAGCAGTTGGGCTAGCGGGAGATCCGGGGAGCTGTTTTTT
few,TRBV29-1,TRBJ2-3,-,CSVVGPPFSTDTQYF,TGCAGCGTTGTGGGCCCGCCGTTTAGCACAGATACGCAGTATTTT
-,TRBV11-2,TRBJ2-7,-,CASSSIRHMARSSYEQYF,TGTGCCAGCAGCTCTATACGGCATATGGCTAGGAGCTCCTACGAGCAGTACTTC
-,TRBV18,TRBJ1-1,-,CASSPLGVGLGFTEAFF,TGTGCCAGCTCACCATTAGGTGTAGGACTAGGTTTCACTGAAGCTTTCTTT
few,TRBV5-1,TRBJ2-5,-,CASTPGQIQGTQYF,TGCGCCAGCACCCCAGGACAGATCCAGGGGACCCAGTACTTC
many,TRBV12-3/TRBV12-4,TRBJ1-6,TRBD1,CASSGQGSSPLHF,TGTGCCAGCAGTGGACAGGGCAGCTCACCCCTCCACTTT
many,TRBV19,TRBJ2-4,-,CASSLGPLGGIQYF,TGTGCCAGTAGCCTCGGCCCCTTGGGGGGCATTCAGTACTTC
few,TRBV5-1,TRBJ2-1,-,CASSPLSAISYNEQFF,TGCGCCAGCAGCCCCCTCTCTGCGATCTCCTACAATGAGCAGTTCTTC
few,TRBV2,TRBJ2-2,TRBD2,CASTLAGGLLTNGELFF,TGTGCCAGCACTCTAGCGGGAGGACTCTTAACCAACGGGGAGCTGTTTTTT
many,TRBV30,TRBJ2-7,-,CAWARNVQGGRTYEQYF,TGTGCCTGGGCCCGAAACGTTCAGGGTGGACGGACCTACGAGCAGTACTTC
-,TRBV14,TRBJ2-1,TRBD2,CASSPLGAAGEQFF,TGTGCCAGCAGCCCCCTCGGTGCAGCGGGGGAGCAGTTCTTC
few,TRBV12-3/TRBV12-4,TRBJ2-1,TRBD2,CASSPRTSHNEQFF,TGTGCCAGCAGTCCAAGGACTAGCCACAATGAGCAGTTCTTC